Listed here is a single TCR beta chain. Its antigen is not identified. The data are from a study of T cells in Graves' hyperthyroidism and ophthalmopathy. General study points: A model of 13 V-J pairs discriminated ophthalmopathy from stable hyperthyroidism.

The length of the CDR3 is 15 residues. With 2 bases clipped from V and 10 bases from J, the junction kept 10 bases outside the gene matches. The germline V gene has CDR1 MNHEY and CDR2 SMNVEV (reference sequence). The TCR beta CDR3 regions underwent amplification using RNA transcripts as the source. HTBI primers were the set used in a first-round RT-PCR of the TCR CDR3. TCRdb reanalysed the multiplex PCR reads using MiXCR and keeps one entry per CDR3 protein. The profile shows around 450,000 distinct CDR3 sequences, roughly 14% of them singletons. Hyperthyroidism was newly diagnosed in patients aged 18 to 65 (duration under 2 months). Diagnoses were established using clinical symptoms, serum thyroxine and TRAb, thyroid ultrasound and orbital computed tomography.

The specimen sequenced was blood. This receptor was taken from a woman aged 18-29 years with Graves' hyperthyroidism. This sequence joins TRBV27 and TRBJ1-4; 7 bases line up with TRBD1. CDR3 in DNA: TGTGCCAGCAGTTTAACGCAGGGGGTTGATGGAAAACTGTTTTTT. Translating it yields CASSLTQGVDGKLFF.